This T cell receptor (beta chain) was identified during a study of blood T cell repertoires in COVID-19. Study details: The origin of the acute and convalescent COVID-19 samples was the United States, Italy and Spain. From T cells, B-cell-depleted T cells, or PBMCs came the material, which was cDNA or gDNA.

Authors' methods: Counts of nucleated cells, estimated from reference gene primer amplification, were obtained. Clones were read by immunoSEQ multiplex PCR, and TCRdb kept only the in-frame ones, dropping some. D and trimming were read from the DNA, whereas the V and J calls and clone size are those reported in that table. The sample shows 200,000 to 250,000 clones, less than 85% of them seen only once. Individuals aged roughly 18 to 95 years were recruited from about two dozen US areas. Specimen: PBMCs or T cells enriched from blood (not recorded which). The TCR sequence derives from a man aged 60 to 75 who had recovered from COVID-19.

Written as DNA, the CDR3 is TGTGCCAGTAGTACCGCGTCGACAGGGGGCATCGGTGGCTACACCTTC. The encoded protein is CASSTASTGGIGGYTF. The J gene is TRBJ1-2, the V gene TRBV19; 10 positions match TRBD1. Unmatched junction bases numbered 12, after V lost 4 bases and J lost 7 bases. The CDR3 totals 16 residues. CDR1 LNHDA and CDR2 SQIVND come from the germline V gene (reference sequence). The full variable domain, with the rest looked up from reference TRBV19 and TRBJ1-2, is DGGITQSPKYLFRKEGQNVTLSCEQNLNHDAMYWYRQDPGQGLRLIYYSQIVNDFQKGDIAEGYSVSREKKESFPLTVTSAQKNPTAFYLCASSTASTGGIGGYTFGSGTRLTVV.